This passage covers 22 T cell receptor beta chains from one sample sequenced in a study of blood T cell repertoires in COVID-19. Repertoires were generated with immunoSEQ multiplex PCR, while TCRdb's copy carries only in-frame clones and drops some. Among a few hundred thousand clones listed, around 87% were seen once. Material: peripheral blood. The receptors originated from a woman in her forties or fifties with active or convalescent COVID-19.

The J gene is TRBJ2-7, the V gene TRBV30; D may be TRBD2 (6 bases). Per germline, CDR1 GTSNPN and CDR2 SVGIG (reference sequence). The CDR3 extends over 13 amino acids. V was cut by 4 bases and J by 6 bases, with 16 bases left in between. The CDR3 nucleotides are TGTGCCTGGAACCTTGGGACTCAGGGCGAGCAGTACTTC. This codes for CAWNLGTQGEQYF.

The chain uses TRBV27 and TRBJ2-7, with TRBD2 matching 7 bases. The V segment lost 4 bases and the J segment 4 bases; nucleotides outside the gene matches: 16. This CDR3 comprises 17 residues. CDR1 is MNHEY, CDR2 SMNVEV, per germline (reference sequence). The CDR3 sequence: CASSSRGDYRSVYEQYF. For the CDR3, the DNA is TGTGCCAGCAGTTCGCGAGGGGACTACCGGTCCGTTTACGAGCAGTACTTC.

This clone was observed once. The V call is TRBV7-9, the J call TRBJ2-3, with TRBD1 identical over 8 bases. V dropped 5 bases and J dropped 0; count of bases not matched to a gene: 4. Germline lookup yields CDR1 SEHNR and CDR2 FQNEAQ (reference sequence). This CDR3 is 15 amino acids long. In nucleotides, the CDR3 is TGTGCCAGCAGCCCAAGGACAGGGAGCACAGATACGCAGTATTTT. Translation gives CASSPRTGSTDTQYF.

The chain joins TRBV27 to TRBJ2-5, with D hard to call. This CDR3 is 15 amino acids long. Looked up from germline, CDR1 is MNHEY and CDR2 is SMNVEV (reference sequence). V gave up 10 bases and J gave up 1 base, with 19 bases separating them. Here the CDR3 reads CATAPGLGAQETQYF. In DNA form, the CDR3 reads TGTGCCACCGCCCCCGGGTTGGGTGCCCAAGAGACCCAGTACTTC.

Of note for this clone: Other DNA sequences from this sample encode an identical CDR3 as well. This rearrangement joins TRBV3-1 (or the pseudogene TRBV3-2) to TRBJ2-2; D uncertain. Deletions cut 3 bases from V and 0 bases from J, with 8 bases between. The CDR3 is 15 residues long. Germline V CDR1 and CDR2: LGHDT, YNNKEL (reference sequence). The CDR3 region is CASSQVWPNTGELFF. For the CDR3, the DNA is TGTGCCAGCAGCCAGGTGTGGCCGAACACCGGGGAGCTGTTTTTT.

The chain links TRBV19 to TRBJ1-2; D is unclear. The CDR3 spans 14 residues. Trimming left V 4 bases short and J 2 bases short, with 11 bases between. Germline CDR1 is LNHDA and CDR2 is SQIVND (reference sequence). The CDR3, as DNA: TGTGCCAGTAGTAGCCCGAGCATAAACTATGGCTACACCTTC. This encodes CASSSPSINYGYTF.

This sequence joins TRBV6-6 and TRBJ1-5, with D possibly being TRBD1 (6 bases). V lost 2 bases, J lost 8 bases, and 10 bases lay in between. CDR3 size: 13 residues. Germline CDR1 is MNHNY and CDR2 is SVGAGI (reference sequence). CDR3 residues: CASSYGGPEPQHF. The DNA of the CDR3 is TGTGCCAGCAGTTACGGGGGCCCAGAGCCCCAGCATTTT.

The chain has TRBV4-2 and TRBJ2-7; D might be TRBD1 (6 bases). The V and J ends lost 1 base and 1 base respectively, with 11 bases between them. The CDR3 loop spans 15 amino acids. Germline CDR1 and CDR2: LGHNA and YNFKEQ. As DNA, the CDR3 is TGTGCCAGCAGCCAAGGGGGACACGGTTCCTACGAGCAGTACTTC. Translating it yields CASSQGGHGSYEQYF.

V gene TRBV10-3 combines with J gene TRBJ2-1; TRBD2 might be the D (6 bases). The germline CDR1 and CDR2 sequences are ENHRY and SYGVKD. This CDR3 has 15 amino acids. Trimming took off 8 bases at V and 4 bases at J, with 18 bases between the two ends. The CDR3 region is CAIGLGGGTYNEQFF. CDR3 in DNA: TGTGCCATCGGTTTGGGGGGAGGAACTTACAATGAGCAGTTCTTC.

The rearrangement uses TRBV4-1 and TRBJ1-2; D is undetermined. The CDR3 spans 13 residues. Germline loops: CDR1 MGHRA, CDR2 YSYEKL. Trimming removed 2 bases from V and 7 bases from J, with 11 bases in between. This chain's CDR3 is CASSQTMGGGYTF. The DNA of the CDR3 is TGCGCCAGCAGCCAAACGATGGGAGGTGGCTACACCTTC.

The chain couples TRBV11-2 to TRBJ2-3; a possible D gene is TRBD2 (7 bases). The CDR3 is 15 residues long. Trimming removed 5 bases from V and 4 bases from J, with 16 bases in between. Germline values: CDR1 SGHAT, CDR2 FQNNGV. The CDR3 protein is CASSTTTGRADTQYF. The CDR3 region has the DNA TGTGCCAGCAGCACAACTACAGGGAGGGCAGATACGCAGTATTTT.

V usage is TRBV10-2 and J usage is TRBJ2-3; 12 nucleotides agree with TRBD2. Germline V gene data show CDR1 as WSHSY and CDR2 as SAAADI. With V trimmed by 4 bases and J by 2 bases, 4 bases remained unmatched. CDR3 length equals 16 residues. The CDR3 nucleotides read TGCGCCAGCAGTGTTCTAGCGGGGGGGCCCACAGATACGCAGTATTTT. It codes for CASSVLAGGPTDTQYF.

This chain uses TRBV3-1 (or the pseudogene TRBV3-2) with TRBJ1-6; 8 bases fit TRBD1. The junction had 8 bases not matched to a gene; V was cut back by 6 bases and J by 10 bases. CDR3 length equals 14 residues. Germline-derived CDR1 and CDR2 are LGHDT and YNNKEL (reference sequence). CDR3 DNA: TGTGCCAGCAGTCGGACAGGGTTCGAATCACCCCTCCACTTT. Its protein is CASSRTGFESPLHF.

The genes are TRBV7-8 and TRBJ1-3; the match to TRBD1 covers 11 bases. The V segment lost 5 bases and the J segment 1 base; nucleotides outside the gene matches: 7. The CDR3 loop spans 17 amino acids. Germline lookup yields CDR1 SGHVS and CDR2 FQNEAQ. This CDR3 is CASSPGGQGGSGNTIYF. DNA for the CDR3: TGTGCCAGCAGCCCGGGGGGACAGGGGGGTTCTGGAAACACCATATATTTT.

The chain uses TRBV6-5 and TRBJ1-6, with TRBD1 matching over 9 bases. This CDR3 has 15 residues. The germline V gene encodes CDR1 MNHEY and CDR2 SVGAGI. V gave up 5 bases and J gave up 5 bases; unmatched junction bases: 4. This chain's CDR3 is CASSKGDRDNSPLHF. CDR3 nucleotide sequence: TGTGCCAGCAGTAAGGGGGACAGGGATAATTCACCCCTCCACTTT.

V is TRBV7-8 and J is TRBJ1-1, with a weak D call TRBD1 (6 bases). The CDR3 consists of 15 residues. Germline V CDR1 and CDR2: SGHVS, FQNEAQ. With 1 base removed from V and 4 bases from J, the gap between germline ends came to 13 bases. Here the CDR3 DNA reads TGTGCCAGCAGCTTAGGTTTGGGGGGGGCCACTGAAGCTTTCTTT. It specifies CASSLGLGGATEAFF.

The rearrangement links TRBV2 to TRBJ2-6, with TRBD1 matching 12 bases. Germline-derived CDR1 and CDR2 are SNHLY and FYNNEI. The CDR3 extends over 18 amino acids. Trimming cost V 5 bases and J 1 base; bases outside gene matches: 6. CDR3 in DNA: TGTGCCAGCAGTCCTCCGGGACAGGGGGCGTCTGGGGCCAACGTCCTGACTTTC. The encoded protein is CASSPPGQGASGANVLTF.

V usage is TRBV7-2 and J usage is TRBJ2-3, with 11 bases aligning to TRBD1. The CDR3 has 14 amino acids. Germline V lookup: CDR1 SGHTA, CDR2 FQGNSA. V trimming: 3 bases; J trimming: 10 bases; junction bases outside the gene matches: 6. This chain's CDR3 is CASSFGQGAQPQYF. The CDR3 nucleotides are TGTGCCAGCAGCTTTGGACAGGGGGCTCAGCCGCAGTATTTT.

The rearrangement links TRBV6-1 to TRBJ1-2; 9 bases map to TRBD1. The CDR3 has 16 amino acids. With 1 base clipped from V and 7 bases from J, the junction kept 10 bases outside the gene matches. Germline V CDR1 and CDR2: MNHNS, SASEGT. CDR3 bases: TGTGCCAGCAGTGAAGTGGGAGGGACAGGGCTCTCTGGCTACACCTTC. This encodes CASSEVGGTGLSGYTF.

This clone was counted only a few times. The gene calls are TRBV19 and TRBJ2-2; a possible D gene is TRBD1 (5 bases). Germline V gives CDR1 LNHDA, CDR2 SQIVND (reference sequence). V lost 5 bases and J 6 bases, leaving 13 bases between the germline ends. This CDR3 is built from 14 residues. The CDR3 is CASSRQGFAGELFF. CDR3 sequence (DNA): TGTGCCAGTAGTCGGCAGGGTTTCGCCGGGGAGCTGTTTTTT. Complete variable domain (other parts from reference TRBV19 and TRBJ2-2): DGGITQSPKYLFRKEGQNVTLSCEQNLNHDAMYWYRQDPGQGLRLIYYSQIVNDFQKGDIAEGYSVSREKKESFPLTVTSAQKNPTAFYLCASSRQGFAGELFFGEGSRLTVL.

In its sample, this clone was seen a few times. J is TRBJ2-2 and V is TRBV4-1, with 8 bases identical to TRBD1. The CDR3 spans 16 residues. The ends lost 4 bases at V and 5 bases at J; junction bases unmatched: 9. Germline CDR1 and CDR2: MGHRA and YSYEKL. Written as DNA, the CDR3 is TGCGCCAGCAGCCCAAAGACAGGGGTAGGAACCGGGGAGCTGTTTTTT. It is translated as CASSPKTGVGTGELFF.

This clone has a single count. The CDR3 here is CASSIIGPTGGVTEAFF. For the CDR3, the DNA is TGTGCCAGTAGTATAATTGGGCCCACGGGGGGCGTCACTGAAGCTTTCTTT. The V and J genes are TRBV19 and TRBJ1-1; D is perhaps TRBD1 (6 bases). The germline CDR1 and CDR2 sequences are LNHDA and SQIVND (reference sequence). Trimming cost V 2 bases and J 4 bases, with 20 bases left between them. The CDR3 is 17 residues long.